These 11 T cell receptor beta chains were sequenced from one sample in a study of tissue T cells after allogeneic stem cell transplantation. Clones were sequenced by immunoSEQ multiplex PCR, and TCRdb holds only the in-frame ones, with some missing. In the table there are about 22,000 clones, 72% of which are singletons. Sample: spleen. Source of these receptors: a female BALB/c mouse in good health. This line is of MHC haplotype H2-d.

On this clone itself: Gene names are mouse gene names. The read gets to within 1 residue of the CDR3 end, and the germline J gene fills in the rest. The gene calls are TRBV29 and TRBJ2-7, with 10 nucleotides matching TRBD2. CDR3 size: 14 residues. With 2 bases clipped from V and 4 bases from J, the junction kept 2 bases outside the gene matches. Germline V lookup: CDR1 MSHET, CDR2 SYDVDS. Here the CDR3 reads CASSLNWGGYEQYF. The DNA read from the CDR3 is TGTGCTAGCAGTTTAAACTGGGGGGGTTATGAACAGTAC. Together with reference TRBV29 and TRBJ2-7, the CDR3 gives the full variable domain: DMKVTQMPRYLIKRMGENVLLECGQDMSHETMYWYRQDPGLGLQLIYISYDVDSNSEGDIPKGYRVSRKKREHFSLILDSAKTNQTSVYFCASSLNWGGYEQYFGPGTRLTVL.

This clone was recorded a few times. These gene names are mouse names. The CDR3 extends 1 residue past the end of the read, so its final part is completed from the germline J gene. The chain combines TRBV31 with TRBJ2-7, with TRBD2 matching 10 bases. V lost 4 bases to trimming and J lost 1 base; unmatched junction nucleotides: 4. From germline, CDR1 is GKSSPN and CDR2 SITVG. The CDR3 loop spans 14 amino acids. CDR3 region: CAWIWGGRSYEQYF. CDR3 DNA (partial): TGTGCCTGGATCTGGGGGGGCAGGTCCTATGAACAGTAC.

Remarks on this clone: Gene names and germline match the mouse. CDR3 DNA (partial): TGTGCCAGCAGTGATGACAGGGGGCACACCGGGCAGCTCTAC. Its translation is CASSDDRGHTGQLY. The entire CDR3 protein is CASSDDRGHTGQLYF. The chain links TRBV13-3 to TRBJ2-2, with 9 bases fitting TRBD1. The CDR3 end falls 1 residue outside the read, so it is completed with the germline J gene. Germline values: CDR1 NNHDY, CDR2 SYVADS. The CDR3 is made up of 15 amino acids. Unmatched junction bases numbered 0, after V lost 0 bases and J lost 3 bases.

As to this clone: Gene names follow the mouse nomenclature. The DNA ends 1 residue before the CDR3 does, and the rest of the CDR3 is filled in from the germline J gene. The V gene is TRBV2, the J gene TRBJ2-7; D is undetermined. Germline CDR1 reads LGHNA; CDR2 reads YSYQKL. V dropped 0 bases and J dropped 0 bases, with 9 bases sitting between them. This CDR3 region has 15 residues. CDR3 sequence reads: CASSQDAASSYEQYF. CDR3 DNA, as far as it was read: TGTGCCAGCAGCCAAGATGCAGCCAGCTCCTATGAACAGTAC.

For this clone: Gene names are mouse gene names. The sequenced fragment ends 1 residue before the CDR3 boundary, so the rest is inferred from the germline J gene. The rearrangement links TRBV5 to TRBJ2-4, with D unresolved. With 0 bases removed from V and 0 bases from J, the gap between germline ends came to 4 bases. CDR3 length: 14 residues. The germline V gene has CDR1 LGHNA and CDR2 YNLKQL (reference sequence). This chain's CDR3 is CASSQDNSQNTLYF. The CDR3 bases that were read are TGTGCCAGCAGCCAAGACAATAGTCAAAACACCTTGTAC.

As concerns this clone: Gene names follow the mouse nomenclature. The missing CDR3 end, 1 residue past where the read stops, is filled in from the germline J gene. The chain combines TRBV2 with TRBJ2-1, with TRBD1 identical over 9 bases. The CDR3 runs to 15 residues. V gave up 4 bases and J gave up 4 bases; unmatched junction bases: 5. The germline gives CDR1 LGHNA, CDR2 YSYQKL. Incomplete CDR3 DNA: TGTGCCAGCAGCCCCCCCGGGACAGGGTATGCTGAGCAGTTC. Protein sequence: CASSPPGTGYAEQF. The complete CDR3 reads CASSPPGTGYAEQFF.

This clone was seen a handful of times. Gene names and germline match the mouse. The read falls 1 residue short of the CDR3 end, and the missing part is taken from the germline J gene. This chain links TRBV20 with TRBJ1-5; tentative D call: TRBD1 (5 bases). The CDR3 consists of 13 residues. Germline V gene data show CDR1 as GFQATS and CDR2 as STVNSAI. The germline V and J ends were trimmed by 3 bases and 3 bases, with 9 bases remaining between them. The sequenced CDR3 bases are TGTGGTGCTAGAGAGGACACCAACCAGGCTCCGCTT. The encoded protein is CGAREDTNQAPL. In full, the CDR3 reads CGAREDTNQAPLF. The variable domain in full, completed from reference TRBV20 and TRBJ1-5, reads GALVYQYPRRTICKSGTSMRMECQAVGFQATSVAWYRQSPQKTFELIALSTVNSAIKYEQNFTQEKFPISHPNLSFSSMTVLNAYLEDRGLYLCGAREDTNQAPLFGEGTRLSVL.

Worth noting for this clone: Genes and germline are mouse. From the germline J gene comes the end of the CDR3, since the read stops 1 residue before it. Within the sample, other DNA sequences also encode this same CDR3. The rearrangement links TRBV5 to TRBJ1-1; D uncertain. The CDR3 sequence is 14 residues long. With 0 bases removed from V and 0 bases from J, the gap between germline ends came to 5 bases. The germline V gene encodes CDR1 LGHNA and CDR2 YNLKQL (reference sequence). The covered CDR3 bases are TGTGCCAGCAGCCAAGAACGTGCAAACACAGAAGTCTTC. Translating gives CASSQERANTEVF. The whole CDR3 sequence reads CASSQERANTEVFF.

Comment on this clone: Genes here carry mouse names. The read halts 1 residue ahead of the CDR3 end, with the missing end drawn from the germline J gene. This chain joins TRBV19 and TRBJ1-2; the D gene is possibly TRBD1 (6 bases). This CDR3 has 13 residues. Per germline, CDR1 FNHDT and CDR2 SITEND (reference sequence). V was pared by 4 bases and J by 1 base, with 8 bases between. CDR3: CASSLGQNSDYTF. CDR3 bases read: TGTGCCAGCAGTCTGGGACAAAACTCCGACTACACC.

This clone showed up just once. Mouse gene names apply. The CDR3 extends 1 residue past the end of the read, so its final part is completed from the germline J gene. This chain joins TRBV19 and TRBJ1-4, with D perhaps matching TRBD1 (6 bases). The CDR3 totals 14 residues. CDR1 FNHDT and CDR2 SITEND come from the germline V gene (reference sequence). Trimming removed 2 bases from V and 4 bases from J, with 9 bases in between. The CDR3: CASSMGTINERLFF. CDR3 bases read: TGTGCCAGCAGTATGGGGACAATCAACGAAAGATTATTT.

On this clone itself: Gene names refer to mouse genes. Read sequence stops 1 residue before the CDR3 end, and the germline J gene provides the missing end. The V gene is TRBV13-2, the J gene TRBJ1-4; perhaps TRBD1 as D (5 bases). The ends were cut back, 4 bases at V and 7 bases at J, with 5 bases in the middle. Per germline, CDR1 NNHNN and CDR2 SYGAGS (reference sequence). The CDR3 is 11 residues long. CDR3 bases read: TGTGCCAGCGGTACAGGCGAAAGATTATTT. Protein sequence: CASGTGERLF. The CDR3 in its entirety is CASGTGERLFF.